This entry is about one TCR beta chain. Its specificity is not known. Per germline, CDR1 MNHEY and CDR2 SVGAGI. CDR3 size: 14 residues. Trimming cost V 4 bases and J 4 bases; bases outside gene matches: 4. These data belong to a study of shared clonotypes between healthy human individuals. Only in-frame clones appear in the TCRdb table, and some are missing; sequencing was by immunoSEQ multiplex PCR. Altogether roughly 640,000 clones are present, approximately 79% being singletons, with the ten largest covering about 1.7%. Study-level points and caveats: Genetic and exposure-history diversity was limited by the few donors.

The V gene is TRBV6-5, the J gene TRBJ2-7, with TRBD2 matching 10 bases. Input material: memory CD4+ T cells sorted from blood. The subset is: CD45RA-negative fraction. This TCR was recovered from a woman aged 30 to 39 in good health. CDR3 sequence (DNA): TGTGCCAGCAGTTTGTCTAGCGGGAGTTACGAGCAGTACTTC. Protein: CASSLSSGSYEQYF.